This T cell receptor (beta chain) was identified during a study of shared clonotypes between healthy human individuals. Germline assignment: CDR1 MNHEY and CDR2 SVGAGI. Trimming left V 3 bases short and J 0 bases short, with 8 bases between. CDR3 length equals 15 residues. Splitting of CD4+ cells produced CD45RA+ naive and CD45RA-negative memory subsets. Method: immunoSEQ multiplex PCR; TCRdb's copy keeps in-frame clones and lacks some. The sample contains some 2.1 million clones, roughly 94% of which appear only once. The sample consisted of naive CD4+ T cells sorted from blood. As to subset: CD45RA+ positively selected. The chain is built from TRBV6-5 and TRBJ1-4; D is unclear. This clonotype originated in a man younger than 35 in good health. The CDR3 region is CASSYLDATNEKLFF. The DNA for the CDR3 is TGTGCCAGCAGTTATCTCGATGCAACTAATGAAAAACTGTTTTTT.